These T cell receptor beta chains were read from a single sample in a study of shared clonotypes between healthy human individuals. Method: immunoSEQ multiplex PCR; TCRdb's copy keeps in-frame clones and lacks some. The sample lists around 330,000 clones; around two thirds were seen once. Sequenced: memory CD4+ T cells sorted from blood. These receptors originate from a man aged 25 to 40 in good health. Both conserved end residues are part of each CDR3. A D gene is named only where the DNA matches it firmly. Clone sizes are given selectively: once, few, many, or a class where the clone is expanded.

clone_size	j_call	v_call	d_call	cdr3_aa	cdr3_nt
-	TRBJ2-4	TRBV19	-	CASSIGAGLAKNIQYF	TGTGCCAGTAGTATAGGAGCCGGGCTAGCCAAAAACATTCAGTACTTC
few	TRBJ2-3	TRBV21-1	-	CASSKVVASGADTQYF	-
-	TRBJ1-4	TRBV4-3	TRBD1	CASSQVTGGHEKLFF	TGCGCCAGCAGCCAAGTGACAGGGGGACATGAAAAACTGTTTTTT
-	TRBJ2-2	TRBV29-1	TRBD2	CSDGLAGAGELFF	TGCAGCGACGGACTAGCGGGAGCCGGGGAGCTGTTTTTT
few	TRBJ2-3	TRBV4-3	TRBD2	CASSQSPRSGAQYF	TGCGCCAGCAGCCAAAGTCCGAGGAGCGGGGCGCAGTATTTT
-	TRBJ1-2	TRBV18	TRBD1	CASSPPGQVGRGYTF	TGTGCCAGCTCACCACCAGGACAGGTGGGGCGTGGCTACACCTTC
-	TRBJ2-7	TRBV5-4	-	CASSLGTDHEQYF	TGTGCCAGCAGCCTTGGGACGGACCACGAGCAGTACTTC
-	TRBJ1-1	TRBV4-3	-	CASSQERVNTEAFF	TGCGCCAGCAGCCAAGAACGAGTGAACACTGAAGCTTTCTTT
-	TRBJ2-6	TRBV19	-	CASSISRTSGANVLTF	TGTGCCAGTAGTATTTCCCGGACCTCTGGGGCCAACGTCCTGACTTTC
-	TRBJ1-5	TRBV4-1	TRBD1	CASSQQGQGNQPQHF	TGCGCCAGCAGCCAACAGGGACAGGGGAATCAGCCCCAGCATTTT
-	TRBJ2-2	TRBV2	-	CASGSFTGELFF	TGTGCCAGCGGGAGTTTTACCGGGGAGCTGTTTTTT
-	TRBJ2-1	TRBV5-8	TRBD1	CASSLGTGGFYNEQFF	TGTGCCAGCAGCTTGGGTACAGGGGGATTCTACAATGAGCAGTTCTTC
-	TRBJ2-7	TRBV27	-	CASSIRDGPNYEQYF	TGTGCCAGCAGTATCCGGGACGGGCCCAACTACGAGCAGTACTTC
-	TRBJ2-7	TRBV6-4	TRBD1	CASSLQGQGGYEQYF	TGTGCCAGCAGTTTACAAGGACAGGGAGGCTACGAGCAGTACTTC
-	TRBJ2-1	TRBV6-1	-	CASGVTYNEQFF	TGTGCCAGCGGGGTAACCTACAATGAGCAGTTCTTC
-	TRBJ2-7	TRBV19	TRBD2	CASSTHSGTLYEQYF	TGTGCCAGTAGTACCCATAGCGGGACCCTCTACGAGCAGTACTTC
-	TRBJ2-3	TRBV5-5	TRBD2	CASSSGLAGEGDTQYF	TGTGCCAGCAGCTCAGGACTAGCGGGAGAGGGGGATACGCAGTATTTT
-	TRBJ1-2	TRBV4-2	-	CASSQPGTGINYGYTF	TGTGCCAGCAGCCAACCCGGGACCGGGATTAACTATGGCTACACCTTC
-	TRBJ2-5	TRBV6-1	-	CASSVRRETQYF	TGTGCCAGCAGTGTGAGGCGAGAGACCCAGTACTTC
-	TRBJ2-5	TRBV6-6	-	CASTLGKGLETQYF	TGTGCCAGCACCCTGGGGAAAGGGCTGGAGACCCAGTACTTC
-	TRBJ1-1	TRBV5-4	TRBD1	CASGQDLNTEAFF	TGTGCCAGCGGACAGGATCTGAACACTGAAGCTTTCTTT
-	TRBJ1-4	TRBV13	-	CASSLSGQGHEKLFF	TGTGCCAGCAGCTTGTCGGGGCAGGGGCATGAAAAACTGTTTTTT
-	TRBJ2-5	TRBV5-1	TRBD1	CASSQALQGSETQYF	TGCGCCAGCAGCCAAGCCCTACAGGGGTCGGAGACCCAGTACTTC
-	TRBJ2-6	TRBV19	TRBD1	CASSPRRTGDGANVLTF	TGTGCCAGTAGTCCCCGAAGGACAGGGGACGGGGCCAACGTCCTGACTTTC
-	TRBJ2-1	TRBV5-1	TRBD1	CASSLLGQKPYNEQFF	TGCGCCAGCAGCCTGCTGGGACAGAAACCTTACAATGAGCAGTTCTTC
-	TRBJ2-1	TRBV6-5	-	CASKGTPEKEQFF	TGTGCCAGCAAAGGGACGCCTGAGAAAGAGCAGTTCTTC
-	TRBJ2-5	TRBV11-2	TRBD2	CASSLGGGETQYF	TGTGCCAGCAGCTTAGGGGGGGGAGAGACCCAGTACTTC
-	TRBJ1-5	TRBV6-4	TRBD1	CASSDSHITGGTQPQHF	TGTGCCAGCAGTGACTCCCACATTACAGGGGGGACTCAGCCCCAGCATTTT
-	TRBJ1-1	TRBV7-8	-	CASSPGPNTEAFF	TGTGCCAGCAGCCCCGGACCAAACACTGAAGCTTTCTTT
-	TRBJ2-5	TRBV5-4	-	CASSLEGRETQYF	TGTGCCAGCAGTTTGGAGGGCCGGGAGACCCAGTACTTC
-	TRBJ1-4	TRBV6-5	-	CASSYRRDNEKLFF	TGTGCCAGCAGTTACCGCAGGGACAATGAAAAACTGTTTTTT
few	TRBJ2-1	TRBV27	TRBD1	CASSDRGFDEQFF	TGTGCCAGCAGCGACAGGGGTTTCGATGAGCAGTTCTTC
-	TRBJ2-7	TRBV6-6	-	CASTPGPITYEQYF	TGTGCCAGCACCCCGGGACCGATCACCTACGAGCAGTACTTC
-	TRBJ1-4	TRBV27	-	CASRGGQGGNEKLFF	TGTGCCAGCAGAGGGGGGCAGGGAGGTAATGAAAAACTGTTTTTT